This record concerns one T cell receptor beta chain sequence. Its specificity is not known. The data stem from a study of cytomegalovirus exposure and HLA in healthy donors. Overall study: Later analysis reported that the 120 or so validation repertoires shared the platform of the 650 to 700 first-cohort repertoires.

The table came from immunoSEQ multiplex PCR; TCRdb's copy has only in-frame clones and leaves some out. The sample records approximately 280,000 clones, over 75% being singletons. This CDR3 is 15 amino acids long. V dropped 0 bases and J dropped 9 bases, with 15 bases sitting between them. The germline gives CDR1 GTSNPN, CDR2 SVGIG (reference sequence). Study-level results: There were 164 TCR beta chains listed as cytomegalovirus-associated.

The sequencing sample was made of PBMCs. The chain couples TRBV30 to TRBJ1-6; D gene uncertain. The receptor comes from a woman aged 18-30 years in good health and CMV-seronegative. The CDR3 coding sequence is TGTGCCTGGAGTGTACTCCAGAGTAACAGTTCACCCCTCCACTTT. Translated: CAWSVLQSNSSPLHF.